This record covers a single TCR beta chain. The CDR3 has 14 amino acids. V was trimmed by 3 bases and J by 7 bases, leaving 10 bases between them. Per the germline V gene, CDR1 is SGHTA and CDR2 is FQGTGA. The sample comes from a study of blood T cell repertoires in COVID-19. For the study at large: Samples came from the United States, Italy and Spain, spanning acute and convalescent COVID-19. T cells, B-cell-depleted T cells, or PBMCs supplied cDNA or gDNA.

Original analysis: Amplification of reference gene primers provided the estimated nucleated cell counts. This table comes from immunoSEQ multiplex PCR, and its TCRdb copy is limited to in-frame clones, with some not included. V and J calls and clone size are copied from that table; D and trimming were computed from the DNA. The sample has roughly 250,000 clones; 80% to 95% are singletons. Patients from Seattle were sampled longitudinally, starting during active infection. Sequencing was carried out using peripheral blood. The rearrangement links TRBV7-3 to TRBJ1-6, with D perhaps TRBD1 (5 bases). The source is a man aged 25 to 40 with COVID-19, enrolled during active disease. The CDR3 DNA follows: TGTGCCAGCAGCTTTGGGGGGGACAATTCACCCCTCCACTTT. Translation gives CASSFGGDNSPLHF.